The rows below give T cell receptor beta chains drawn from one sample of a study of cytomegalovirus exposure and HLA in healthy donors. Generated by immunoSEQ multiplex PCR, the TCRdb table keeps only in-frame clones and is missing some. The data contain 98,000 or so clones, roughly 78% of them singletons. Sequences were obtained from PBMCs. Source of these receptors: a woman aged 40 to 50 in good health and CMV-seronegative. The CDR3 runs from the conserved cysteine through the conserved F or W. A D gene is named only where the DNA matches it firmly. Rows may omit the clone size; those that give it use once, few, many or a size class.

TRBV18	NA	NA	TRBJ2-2	TGTGCCAGCTCACCAAAAACATTCACCGGGGAGCTGTTTTTT	CASSPKTFTGELFF
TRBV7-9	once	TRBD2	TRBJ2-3	TGTGCCAGCAGCCACCCTCCGGCTAGCGGGAGTTCTAGTGTGGGTACGCAGTATTTT	CASSHPPASGSSSVGTQYF
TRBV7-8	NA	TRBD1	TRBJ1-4	TGTGCCAGCAGCCTAGGACAGGGTGGTGAAAAACTGTTTTTT	CASSLGQGGEKLFF
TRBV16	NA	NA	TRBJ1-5	TGTGCCAGCAGCACAGGATTCGGTCAGCCCCAGCATTTT	CASSTGFGQPQHF
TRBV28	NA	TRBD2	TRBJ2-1	TGTGCCAGCAGTGATCCTAGCGGGAGAGGGTTAGAGCAGTTCTTC	CASSDPSGRGLEQFF
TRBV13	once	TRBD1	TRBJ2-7	TGTGCCAGCAGCTTAGTCGGACAGGGGAACTCCTACGAGCAGTACTTC	CASSLVGQGNSYEQYF
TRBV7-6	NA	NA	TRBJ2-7	TGTGCCAGCAGCTTGTACCCCGACAGCGACGACTCCTACGAGCAGTACTTC	CASSLYPDSDDSYEQYF
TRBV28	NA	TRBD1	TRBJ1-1	TGTGCCAGCAGTTTAACCTGGACAGGGGGCCGGACTGAAGCTTTCTTT	CASSLTWTGGRTEAFF
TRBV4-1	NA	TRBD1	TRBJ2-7	TGCGCCAGCAGCCTCGGGACAGGGTCCTACGAGCAGTACTTC	CASSLGTGSYEQYF
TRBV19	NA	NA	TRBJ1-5	TGTGCCAGTAGTATGACAGCGAGCAATCAGCCCCAGCATTTT	CASSMTASNQPQHF
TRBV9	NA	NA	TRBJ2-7	TGTGCCAGCAGCGTAGGGGGAACAGGAGAGCAGTACTTC	CASSVGGTGEQYF
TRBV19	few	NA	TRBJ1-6	TGTGCCAGTAGTCTGATGGACAGAAAGAATTCACCCCTCCACTTT	CASSLMDRKNSPLHF
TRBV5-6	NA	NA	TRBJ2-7	TGTGCCAGCAGTTTGCTTGAGGAGCAGCAGTACTTC	CASSLLEEQQYF
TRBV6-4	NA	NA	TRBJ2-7	TGTGCCAGCAAATCGGACAGCCCCTACGAGCAGTACTTC	CASKSDSPYEQYF
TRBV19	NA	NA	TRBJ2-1	TGTGCCAGTAGTATCTTGGCGGGGGCGTTCCGATCCTACAATGAGCAGTTCTTC	CASSILAGAFRSYNEQFF
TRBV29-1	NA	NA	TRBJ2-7	TGCAGCGTTGGATGGCTAGACTACGAGCAGTACTTC	CSVGWLDYEQYF
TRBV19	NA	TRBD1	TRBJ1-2	TGTGCCAGGAAACCCCGGGACAGGGGTTTGGATGGCTACACCTTC	CARKPRDRGLDGYTF
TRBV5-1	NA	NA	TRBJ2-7	TGCGCCAGCAATCTCGGCTACGAGCAGTACTTC	CASNLGYEQYF
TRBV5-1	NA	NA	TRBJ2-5	TGCGCCAGCAGCTTGATGATGGGAGCGACCCAGTACTTC	CASSLMMGATQYF
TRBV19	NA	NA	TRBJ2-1	TGTGCCAGTCTGAGGGGGCATGGCAGGGGGGATGAGCAGTTCTTC	CASLRGHGRGDEQFF
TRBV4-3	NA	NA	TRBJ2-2	TGCGCCAGCAGCCTAGGGGGCGGGGAGCTGTTTTTT	CASSLGGGELFF
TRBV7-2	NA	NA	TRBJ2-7	TGTGCCAGCAGCTTATCCGGGGTCCCCTACGAGCAGTACTTC	CASSLSGVPYEQYF
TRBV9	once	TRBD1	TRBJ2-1	TGTGCCAGCAGCTCAGGGACAGGGGTTAACCATGAGCAGTTCTTC	CASSSGTGVNHEQFF
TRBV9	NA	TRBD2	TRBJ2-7	TGTGCCAGCAGCGTAGGCTCTAGCGGGGTCTACGAGCAGTACTTC	CASSVGSSGVYEQYF
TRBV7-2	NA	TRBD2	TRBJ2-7	TGTGCCAGCAGCTTAGCGCAGACGACTAGCATTGGGTACGAGCAGTACTTC	CASSLAQTTSIGYEQYF
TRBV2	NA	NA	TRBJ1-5	TGTGCCAGCAGAGGACAGACCAATCAGCCCCAGCATTTT	CASRGQTNQPQHF